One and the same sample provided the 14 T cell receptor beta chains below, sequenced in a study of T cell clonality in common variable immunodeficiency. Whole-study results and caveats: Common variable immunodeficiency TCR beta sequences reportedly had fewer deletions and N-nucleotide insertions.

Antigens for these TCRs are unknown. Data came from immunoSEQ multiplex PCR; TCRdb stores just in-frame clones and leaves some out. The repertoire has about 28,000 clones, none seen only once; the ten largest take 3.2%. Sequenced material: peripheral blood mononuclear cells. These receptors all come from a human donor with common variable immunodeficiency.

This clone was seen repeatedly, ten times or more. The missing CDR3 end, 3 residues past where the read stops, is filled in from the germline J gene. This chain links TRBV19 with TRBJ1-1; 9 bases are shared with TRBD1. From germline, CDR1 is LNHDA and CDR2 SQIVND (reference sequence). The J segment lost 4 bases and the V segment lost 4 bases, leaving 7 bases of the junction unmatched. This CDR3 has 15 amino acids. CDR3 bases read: TGTGCCAGTAGTAGGGGGACAGGGATTGGCACTGAA. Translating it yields CASSRGTGIGTE. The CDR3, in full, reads CASSRGTGIGTEAFF. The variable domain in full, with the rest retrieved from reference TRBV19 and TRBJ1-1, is DGGITQSPKYLFRKEGQNVTLSCEQNLNHDAMYWYRQDPGQGLRLIYYSQIVNDFQKGDIAEGYSVSREKKESFPLTVTSAQKNPTAFYLCASSRGTGIGTEAFFGQGTRLTVV.

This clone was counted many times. The CDR3 protein is CASSPWTSGTYEQYF. The CDR3 bases that were read are TGTGCCAGCAGCCCTTGGACTAGCGGAACCTACGAG. The J gene is TRBJ2-7, the V gene TRBV6-2 or TRBV6-3; 10 bases agree with TRBD2. Read sequence stops 3 residues before the CDR3 end, and the germline J gene provides the missing end. V lost 6 bases to trimming and J lost 2 bases; unmatched junction nucleotides: 7. CDR3 length equals 15 residues. Germline loops: CDR1 MNHEY, CDR2 SVGEGT.

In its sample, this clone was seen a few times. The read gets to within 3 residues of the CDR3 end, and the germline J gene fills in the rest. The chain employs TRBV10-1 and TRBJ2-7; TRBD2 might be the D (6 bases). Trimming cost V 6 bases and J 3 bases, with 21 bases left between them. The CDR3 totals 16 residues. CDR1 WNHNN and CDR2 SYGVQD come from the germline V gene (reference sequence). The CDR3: CASRIPWRGGYYEQYF. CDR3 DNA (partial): TGCGCCAGCAGAATACCATGGCGGGGTGGATACTACGAG.

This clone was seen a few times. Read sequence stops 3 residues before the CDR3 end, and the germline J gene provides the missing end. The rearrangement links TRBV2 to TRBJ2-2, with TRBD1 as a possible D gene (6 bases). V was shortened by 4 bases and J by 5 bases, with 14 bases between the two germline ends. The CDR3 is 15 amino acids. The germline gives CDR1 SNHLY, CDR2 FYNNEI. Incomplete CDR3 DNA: TGTGCCAGCAGTGTCCAGGGGCTACGGACCGGGGAG. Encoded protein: CASSVQGLRTGE. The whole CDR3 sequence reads CASSVQGLRTGELFF.

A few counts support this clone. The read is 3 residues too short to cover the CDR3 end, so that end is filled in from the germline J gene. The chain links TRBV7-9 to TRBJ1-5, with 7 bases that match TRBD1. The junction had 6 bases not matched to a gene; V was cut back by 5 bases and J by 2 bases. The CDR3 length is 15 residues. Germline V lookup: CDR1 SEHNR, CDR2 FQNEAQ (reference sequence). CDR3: CASSRDREGNQPQHF. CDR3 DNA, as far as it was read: TGTGCCAGCAGCAGAGACAGGGAGGGCAATCAGCCC.

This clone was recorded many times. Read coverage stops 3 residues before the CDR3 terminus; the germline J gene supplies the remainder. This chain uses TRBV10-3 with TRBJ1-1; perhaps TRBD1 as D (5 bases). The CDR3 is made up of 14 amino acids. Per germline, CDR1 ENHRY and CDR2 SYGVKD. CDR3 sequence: CAIRPDGWSGEAFF. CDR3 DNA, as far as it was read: TGTGCCATCAGACCAGATGGATGGTCAGGGGAA.

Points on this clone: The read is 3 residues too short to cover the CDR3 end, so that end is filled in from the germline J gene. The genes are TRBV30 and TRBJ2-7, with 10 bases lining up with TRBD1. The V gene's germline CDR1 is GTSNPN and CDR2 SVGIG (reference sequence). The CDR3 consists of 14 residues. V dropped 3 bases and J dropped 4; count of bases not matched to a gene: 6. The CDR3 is CAWRAGTGVYEQYF. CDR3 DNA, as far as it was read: TGTGCCTGGAGGGCTGGGACAGGGGTTTACGAG.

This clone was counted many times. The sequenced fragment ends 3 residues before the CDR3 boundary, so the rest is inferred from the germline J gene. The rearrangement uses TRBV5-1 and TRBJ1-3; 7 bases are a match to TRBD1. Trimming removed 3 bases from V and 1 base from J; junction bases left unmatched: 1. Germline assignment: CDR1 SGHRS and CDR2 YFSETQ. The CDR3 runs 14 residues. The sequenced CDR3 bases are TGCGCCAGCAGCTGGGGACAGTCTGGAAACACC. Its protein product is CASSWGQSGNT. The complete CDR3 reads CASSWGQSGNTIYF.

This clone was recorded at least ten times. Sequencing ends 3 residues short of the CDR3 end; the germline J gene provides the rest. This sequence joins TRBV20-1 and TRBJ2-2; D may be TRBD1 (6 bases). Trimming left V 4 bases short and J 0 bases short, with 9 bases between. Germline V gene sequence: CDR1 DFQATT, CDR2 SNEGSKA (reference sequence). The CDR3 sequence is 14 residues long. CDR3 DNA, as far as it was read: TGCAGTGCTACAAACAGGGCGAACACCGGGGAG. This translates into CSATNRANTGE. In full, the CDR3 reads CSATNRANTGELFF.

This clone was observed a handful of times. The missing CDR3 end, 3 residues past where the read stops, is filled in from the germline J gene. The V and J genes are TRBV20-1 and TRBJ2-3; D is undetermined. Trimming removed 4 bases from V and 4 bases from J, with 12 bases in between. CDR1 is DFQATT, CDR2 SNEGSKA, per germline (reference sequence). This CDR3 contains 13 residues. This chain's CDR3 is CSAIIHRADTQYF. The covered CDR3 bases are TGCAGTGCTATCATTCACCGCGCAGATACG.

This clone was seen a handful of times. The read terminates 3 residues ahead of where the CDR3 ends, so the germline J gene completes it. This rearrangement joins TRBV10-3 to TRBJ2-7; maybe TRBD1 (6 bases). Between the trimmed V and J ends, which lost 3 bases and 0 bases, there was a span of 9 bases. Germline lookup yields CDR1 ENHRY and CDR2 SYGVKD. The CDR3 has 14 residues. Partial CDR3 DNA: TGTGCCATCAGTGATCCGACAGGCTCCTACGAG. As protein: CAISDPTGSYE. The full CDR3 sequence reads CAISDPTGSYEQYF.

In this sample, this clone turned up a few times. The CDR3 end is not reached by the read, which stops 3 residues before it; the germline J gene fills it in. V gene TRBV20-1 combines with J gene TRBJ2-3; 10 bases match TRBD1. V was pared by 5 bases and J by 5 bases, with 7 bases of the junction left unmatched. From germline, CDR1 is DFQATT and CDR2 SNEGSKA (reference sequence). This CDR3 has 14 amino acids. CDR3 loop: CSAPDRGRKDTQYF. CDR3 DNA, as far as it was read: TGCAGTGCTCCCGACAGGGGGCGCAAAGATACG.

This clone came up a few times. CDR3 region: CASCSDRAYGYTF. The DNA read from the CDR3 is TGTGCCAGCTGCTCGGACAGGGCCTATGGC. The chain uses TRBV19 and TRBJ1-2; 8 nucleotides agree with TRBD1. The CDR3 goes on 3 residues after the read ends, and that part is filled in from the germline J gene. This CDR3 region has 13 residues. The V gene's germline CDR1 is LNHDA and CDR2 SQIVND (reference sequence). After removal of 9 bases from V and 4 bases from J, the junction contained 7 bases not matched to a gene.

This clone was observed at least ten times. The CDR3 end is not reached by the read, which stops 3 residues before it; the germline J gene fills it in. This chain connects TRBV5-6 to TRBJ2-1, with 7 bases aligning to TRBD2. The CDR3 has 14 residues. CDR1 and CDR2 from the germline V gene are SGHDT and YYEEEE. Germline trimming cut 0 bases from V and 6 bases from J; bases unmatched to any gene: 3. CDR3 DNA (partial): TGTGCCAGCAGCTTGGGCGGGAGAGGCAATGAG. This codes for CASSLGGRGNE. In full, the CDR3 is CASSLGGRGNEQFF.